This TCR beta chain emerged from a study of neurological immune-mediated disorders. cDNA was made by 5'RACE with 10-nucleotide random UMIs. TCRdb processed the 5' RACE reads anew with MiXCR; each CDR3 protein has one entry. Seen here are around 79,000 distinct CDR3 sequences, 13% to 15% observed once, and the top ten hold 6% to 7%. Trimming left V 7 bases short and J 3 bases short, with 13 bases between. CDR1 and CDR2 from the germline V gene are SGHAT and FQNNGV. CDR3 length equals 13 residues. Comments on this clonotype: Its antigen remains unidentified.

Findings and limits, study-wide: The most TCR clonal expansion was seen in HTLV-1-associated myelopathy, whereas the least was seen in multiple sclerosis, below the level in healthy controls.

The chain carries TRBV11-2 and TRBJ2-7; D unclear. The receptor comes from a woman aged 45-59 years in good health. The sample comprised PBMCs. CDR3 sequence reads: CASTVKRGYEQYF. CDR3 coding DNA: TGTGCCAGCACCGTGAAAAGAGGCTACGAGCAGTACTTC.